The rows below give T cell receptor beta chains drawn from one sample of a study of CD8+ T cells in alopecia areata. The repertoire was sequenced with immunoSEQ multiplex PCR; TCRdb's copy has only in-frame clones and lacks some. The sample lists 150,000 to 200,000 clones, 58% occurring once. This specimen consisted of CD4+ T cells sorted from blood, obtained around week 55, from a patient treated with tofacitinib. The receptors shown here come from a human donor with alopecia areata. Both conserved end residues are part of each CDR3. A D gene is named only where the DNA matches it firmly. The size entry is marked missing in some rows and otherwise reads once, few, many or a size class.

clone size	J gene	V gene	D gene	CDR3 DNA	CDR3 protein
few	TRBJ1-1	TRBV5-1	TRBD1	TGCGCCAGCAGCGGTTACAGGGGCACTGAAGCTTTCTTT	CASSGYRGTEAFF
-	TRBJ1-5	TRBV29-1	-	TGCAGCGTGCTGGAGGAGGAAGGTCAGCCCCAGCATTTT	CSVLEEEGQPQHF
-	TRBJ1-2	TRBV7-2	-	TGTGCCAGCAGCTTAGGGCGGGCTGTGGCTACTAACTATGGCTACACCTTC	CASSLGRAVATNYGYTF
-	TRBJ1-1	TRBV29-1	-	TGCAGCGTTGGGCCTGGGACATCTGAAGCTTTCTTT	CSVGPGTSEAFF
-	TRBJ2-7	TRBV7-8	-	TGTGCCAGCAGCCCTCGAACAGATTCGACCTACGAGCAGTACTTC	CASSPRTDSTYEQYF
-	TRBJ1-6	TRBV2	-	TGTGCCAGCAGAAGGGTCTCCGATTCACCCCTCCACTTT	CASRRVSDSPLHF
-	TRBJ2-5	TRBV6-1	-	TGTGCCAGCAGTGTGGGCGGGGCCCAAGAGACCCAGTACTTC	CASSVGGAQETQYF
-	TRBJ1-6	TRBV27	-	TGTGCCAGCAGCCGCCGAGAGTCGTCACCCCTCCACTTT	CASSRRESSPLHF
-	TRBJ2-2	TRBV30	-	TGTGCCTGGAGTGTGAAGCGAGGTCCCGGGGAGCTGTTTTTT	CAWSVKRGPGELFF
-	TRBJ2-3	TRBV2	-	TGTGCCAGCATGGCCAGGGTGGGCACAGATACGCAGTATTTT	CASMARVGTDTQYF
-	TRBJ2-7	TRBV10-3	-	TGTGCCATCAGTGAGTCTGGCAAACAAGGGGAGCAGTACTTC	CAISESGKQGEQYF
-	TRBJ1-1	TRBV29-1	-	TGCAGCGTCCGAACACTCCGACAGGAGAGCACTGAAGCTTTCTTT	CSVRTLRQESTEAFF
-	TRBJ2-5	TRBV30	TRBD1	TGTGCCGGGAGAGGCGCACCGGGACAGGGGGACTTGGTGACCCAGTACTTC	CAGRGAPGQGDLVTQYF
-	TRBJ2-7	TRBV4-1	-	TGTGCCAGCAGCCAAGAGCGGGTCTACGAGCAGTACTTC	CASSQERVYEQYF
-	TRBJ2-7	TRBV5-1	-	TGCGCCAGCAGCCCAACTACGGGTAACTACGAGCAGTACTTC	CASSPTTGNYEQYF
-	TRBJ2-2	TRBV9	-	TGTGCCAGCAGCGTCGGCGGGGCGAACACCGGGGAGCTGTTTTTT	CASSVGGANTGELFF
few	TRBJ1-2	TRBV29-1	TRBD1	TGCAGCGTTGGGACAGGGGACTATGGCTACACCTTC	CSVGTGDYGYTF
-	TRBJ2-5	TRBV6-5	TRBD2	TGTGCCAGCAGTTCCCCCCAGGGAGGGGCAGAGACCCAGTACTTC	CASSSPQGGAETQYF
-	TRBJ2-7	TRBV29-1	-	TGCAGCGTTGAGACGGATACCTACGAGCAGTACTTC	CSVETDTYEQYF
-	TRBJ2-7	TRBV6-1	-	TGTGCCACCAAAGGACAGCTTGACTCCTACGAGCAGTACTTC	CATKGQLDSYEQYF
few	TRBJ1-1	TRBV5-1	-	TGCGCCAGCAGCTTGGCCACGATAGGTGGGGCTGAAGCTTTCTTT	CASSLATIGGAEAFF
-	TRBJ2-7	TRBV15	-	TGTGCCACCAGCAGAGATCCGGCACCCTCCTACGAGCAGTACTTC	CATSRDPAPSYEQYF
-	TRBJ2-2	TRBV25-1	-	TGTGCCAGCAGTGAGCAGGACGGCCACACCGGGGAGCTGTTTTTT	CASSEQDGHTGELFF
few	TRBJ2-1	TRBV19	TRBD1	TGTGCCAGTAGTTTGGGACAGGGGCTCAACAATGAGCAGTTCTTC	CASSLGQGLNNEQFF
-	TRBJ1-1	TRBV18	-	TGTGCCAGCTCACCCTGGCCCACTGAAGCTTTCTTT	CASSPWPTEAFF
-	TRBJ2-3	TRBV7-2	-	TGTGCCAGCAGCGGCTGGGGGGCCCCTACAGATACGCAGTATTTT	CASSGWGAPTDTQYF
-	TRBJ2-1	TRBV29-1	TRBD2	TGCAGCGTTGAGGGCGGGGGGGCCTCCTACAATGAGCAGTTCTTC	CSVEGGGASYNEQFF
-	TRBJ2-7	TRBV9	-	TGTGCCAGCAGCGTACGACTCCTGGGCGAGCAGTACTTC	CASSVRLLGEQYF
-	TRBJ1-5	TRBV4-2	TRBD1	TGTGCCAGCAGCCAAGGACCCTTGACAGGGAACAATCAGCCCCAGCATTTT	CASSQGPLTGNNQPQHF
-	TRBJ1-2	TRBV5-1	TRBD1	TGCGCCAGCAGCCGGGACAGGCATAACTATGGCTACACCTTC	CASSRDRHNYGYTF
-	TRBJ1-3	TRBV30	TRBD1	TGTGCCTGGAGTCCTGGACAGGGCGGCGGAAACACCATATATTTT	CAWSPGQGGGNTIYF
-	TRBJ1-1	TRBV29-1	-	TGCAGCGTTGTTCCGCTGAACACTGAAGCTTTCTTT	CSVVPLNTEAFF
-	TRBJ1-5	TRBV4-1	TRBD1	TGCGCCAGCAGCCAGGGACAGAGCAATCAGCCCCAGCATTTT	CASSQGQSNQPQHF
-	TRBJ2-7	TRBV23-1	TRBD1	TGCGCCAGCAGTCCCCGGGACAGCTCCTACGAGCAGTACTTC	CASSPRDSSYEQYF
-	TRBJ2-1	TRBV7-9	-	TGTGCCAGCAGCTTACATGGGACAAATGAGCAGTTCTTC	CASSLHGTNEQFF
-	TRBJ1-2	TRBV14	-	TGTGCCAGCAGCCACAGACCTCTGAGCAACACGGTCTATGGCTACACCTTC	CASSHRPLSNTVYGYTF
few	TRBJ2-7	TRBV5-1	TRBD1	TGCGCCAGCAGCCGAGCGGGACAGGGTCACGGCCGCGGATCCTACGAGCAGTACTTC	CASSRAGQGHGRGSYEQYF
once	TRBJ1-5	TRBV2	-	TGTGCCAGCAGAGAAATGATATCAGAGCCCCAGCATTTT	CASREMISEPQHF
-	TRBJ1-2	TRBV29-1	-	TGCAGCGTTTCTCGTACAGGGTGGAGTACCTTC	CSVSRTGWSTF
-	TRBJ1-3	TRBV6-5	-	TGTGCCAGCAGCATGAGGGAGGCTGGAAACACCATATATTTT	CASSMREAGNTIYF
-	TRBJ1-4	TRBV29-1	-	TGCAGCGTCGCCTACACTGAAAAACTGTTTTTT	CSVAYTEKLFF